The T cell receptor (beta chain) under discussion was sequenced for a study of cytomegalovirus exposure and HLA in healthy donors. Germline V gene lookup returns CDR1 WNHNN and CDR2 SYGVQD (reference sequence). The CDR3 has 15 amino acids. V dropped 4 bases and J dropped 11; count of bases not matched to a gene: 15. It was with 60 Vbeta and 13 Jbeta primers that the PCR ran. Produced via immunoSEQ multiplex PCR; TCRdb's table is partial and in-frame only. This table has around 89,000 clones, about 85% appearing once. A remark on this clone: Its target is unknown.

The study's findings and limits: Most TCR beta V segments were productive about 90% or about 30% of the time in an earlier analysis. Some V segments (TRBV6-2 and TRBV6-3 among them) were excluded as indistinguishable. In terms of immune exposure information, only CMV serostatus was available. The authors later found HLA-associated TCR beta chains more clonally expanded than equally common others.

The source is a girl aged 2-10 years in good health and CMV-seropositive. Sequenced sample: PBMCs. The V call is TRBV10-1, the J call TRBJ2-7; 9 bases agree with TRBD1. The DNA of the CDR3 is TGCGCCAGCAGTGCGTCAGGGACAGGGTTCTTTTTGGAGTACTTC. Protein product: CASSASGTGFFLEYF.